The clone carrying this T cell receptor (beta chain) was recorded at least ten times. V shed 3 bases, J shed 4 bases, and the junction held 4 bases outside the gene matches. The CDR3 loop spans 15 amino acids. CDR1 is MDHEN and CDR2 is SYDVKM in the germline V gene. The sample originates from a study of kidney transplant recipient with SARS-CoV-2 infection. TCRdb processed the reads anew with MiXCR; each CDR3 protein has one entry. The table lists fewer than 250,000 distinct CDR3 sequences, roughly 26% of them singletons. The chain has TRBV28 and TRBJ1-2, with 11 bases aligning to TRBD1. This specimen consisted of a blood sample, obtained at baseline and between days 110 and 120 from a kidney transplant recipient. The TCR was taken from a male patient between 25 and 39 years old who had COVID-19 and was a kidney transplant recipient. Some of the T cells may derive from the graft donor. The CDR3: CASSLGTGGRYGYTF. CDR3 bases: TGTGCCAGCAGTTTGGGGACAGGGGGTCGCTATGGCTACACCTTC.